Here is one T cell receptor (beta chain) with its context. Cohorts were assigned according to the clinical history that participants reported. Recovered status in Cohort 3 required two negative PCRs, clearance, or symptom resolution. The V gene's germline CDR1 is SQVTM and CDR2 ANQGSEA. This CDR3 is 11 amino acids long. V lost 0 bases to trimming and J lost 8 bases, with 7 bases between them. In the authors' workflow: Amplification with reference gene primers provided the estimates of nucleated cell counts. Here immunoSEQ multiplex PCR was the method, and the copy in TCRdb shows in-frame clones only, minus some. That table supplies the V and J calls and clone size; D and trimming were determined from the DNA. The sample lists roughly 160,000 clones; roughly four fifths were seen once. This sample was taken from a study of blood T cell repertoires in COVID-19. Turning to the study itself: In each case, the material was cDNA or gDNA derived from T cells, B-cell-depleted T cells, or PBMCs.

Sequencing was carried out using PBMCs or T cells enriched from blood (not recorded which). This clonotype was sampled from a man in his forties or fifties who had recovered from COVID-19. The chain joins TRBV29-1 to TRBJ1-1; D remains ambiguous. The CDR3 is CSVEDAGEAFF. The CDR3 coding sequence is TGCAGCGTTGAAGACGCGGGAGAAGCTTTCTTT. Using reference TRBV29-1 and TRBJ1-1 for the parts outside the CDR3, the full variable domain is SAVISQKPSRDICQRGTSLTIQCQVDSQVTMMFWYRQQPGQSLTLIATANQGSEATYESGFVIDKFPISRPNLTFSTLTVSNMSPEDSSIYLCSVEDAGEAFFGQGTRLTVV.